One and the same sample provided the 22 T cell receptor beta chains below, sequenced in a study of cytomegalovirus exposure and HLA in healthy donors (dated by TCRdb to about 2017). Receptor libraries were prepared by the immunoSEQ multiplex PCR assay. For the multiplex PCR, a mixture combining 60 forward primers for TCR Vbeta segments and 13 reverse primers for TCR Jbeta segments was used. This is the immuneACCESS table as TCRdb keeps it, with only in-frame sequences that have V and J called. A part of the clones is gone; compared with another copy, unresolved V genes explain less than half, and the rest is unexplained. For this sample there are about 250,000 clones; 75% to 85% appear just once. The top ten clones comprise roughly 0.3% of the sample. Sequences were obtained from PBMCs. Receptors originate from a girl aged 2 to 10 in good health and CMV-seronegative.

This chain joins TRBV5-1 and TRBJ2-1; D gene ambiguous. Looked up from germline, CDR1 is SGHRS and CDR2 is YFSETQ. V was clipped by 0 bases and J by 4 bases, with 8 bases between them. The CDR3 is 14 amino acids. In DNA, the CDR3 is TGCGCCAGCAGCTTGGGTCTACTTTACAATGAGCAGTTCTTC. It yields the protein CASSLGLLYNEQFF. Complete variable domain (other parts from reference TRBV5-1 and TRBJ2-1): KAGVTQTPRYLIKTRGQQVTLSCSPISGHRSVSWYQQTPGQGLQFLFEYFSETQRNKGNFPGRFSGRQFSNSRSEMNVSTLELGDSALYLCASSLGLLYNEQFFGPGTRLTVL.

The sample holds a few counts of this clone. Written as DNA, the CDR3 is TGTGCCAGCAGTGCGGAATTGGAAGCTTTCTTT. As protein: CASSAELEAFF. The chain is built from TRBV28 and TRBJ1-1; D is undetermined. V lost 5 bases to trimming and J lost 8 bases, with 9 bases between them. Germline CDR1 MDHEN, CDR2 SYDVKM. The CDR3 is made up of 11 amino acids.

The chain recombines TRBV7-2 with TRBJ2-7, with D perhaps TRBD1 (5 bases). The CDR3 loop spans 13 amino acids. Germline CDR1 reads SGHTA; CDR2 reads FQGNSA. V was trimmed by 0 bases and J by 5 bases, leaving 8 bases between them. The DNA of the CDR3 is TGTGCCAGCAGCTTAGCACAGGACCACGAGCAGTACTTC. It yields the protein CASSLAQDHEQYF.

The chain has TRBV4-1 and TRBJ2-7; D remains ambiguous. V lost 1 base and J 0 bases, leaving 10 bases between the germline ends. Germline CDR1 MGHRA, CDR2 YSYEKL. This CDR3 contains 15 residues. CDR3 coding DNA: TGCGCCAGCAGCCAAGTCCAGTCCTCCTCCTACGAGCAGTACTTC. Its protein is CASSQVQSSSYEQYF.

This clone was observed a single time. The V gene is TRBV4-2, the J gene TRBJ2-5; D might be TRBD2 (6 bases). Trimming left V 0 bases short and J 3 bases short, with 14 bases between. CDR1 is LGHNA, CDR2 YNFKEQ, per germline. The CDR3 loop spans 16 amino acids. This CDR3 is CASSQELRGGKETQYF. CDR3 in DNA: TGTGCCAGCAGCCAAGAACTCCGCGGAGGGAAAGAGACCCAGTACTTC.

The V and J genes are TRBV6-1 and TRBJ2-1; 7 bases align to TRBD1. Trimming removed 8 bases from V and 10 bases from J; junction bases left unmatched: 2. CDR1 MNHNS and CDR2 SASEGT come from the germline V gene. CDR3 size: 10 residues. The CDR3 is CASGGQEQFF. CDR3 DNA: TGTGCCAGCGGGGGACAGGAGCAGTTCTTC.

The chain links TRBV6-5 to TRBJ1-2; TRBD1 is a possible D gene (6 bases). The length of the CDR3 is 16 residues. The V end was cut by 0 bases, the J end by 8 bases, with 19 bases between. The germline V gene has CDR1 MNHEY and CDR2 SVGAGI. CDR3 bases: TGTGCCAGCAGTTACTCCCCAGGGGAAGGGCCCTACGGCTACACCTTC. Translated: CASSYSPGEGPYGYTF.

CDR3 amino acids: CASSPLAGVQYEQYF. The CDR3 bases are TGTGCCAGCTCACCACTCGCGGGAGTTCAGTACGAGCAGTACTTC. This sequence joins TRBV18 and TRBJ2-7; 7 bases match TRBD2. After removal of 1 base from V and 4 bases from J, the junction contained 7 bases not matched to a gene. The CDR3 extends over 15 amino acids. Germline CDR1 KGHSH, CDR2 LQKENI.

The CDR3 bases are TGTGCCAGCAGCTTGCGTCCGGGGACAGGGGTATACGAGCAGTACTTC. Residues: CASSLRPGTGVYEQYF. The genes are TRBV5-5 and TRBJ2-7; 10 positions agree with TRBD1. The CDR3 loop spans 16 amino acids. In germline, CDR1 is SGHKS, CDR2 YYEKEE (reference sequence). V lost 1 base and J lost 4; bases outside the gene matches: 8.

V usage is TRBV4-1 and J usage is TRBJ1-2, with D possibly being TRBD1 (5 bases). This CDR3 has 14 amino acids. Germline CDR1 reads MGHRA; CDR2 reads YSYEKL. V shed 0 bases and J shed 4 bases, with 9 bases lying between them. In nucleotides, the CDR3 is TGCGCCAGCAGCCAAGATCCGACAGCCTATGGCTACACCTTC. It specifies CASSQDPTAYGYTF.

V and J are TRBV18 and TRBJ2-7, with a weak D call TRBD1 (5 bases). Germline V gene lookup returns CDR1 KGHSH and CDR2 LQKENI. The germline V and J ends were trimmed by 1 base and 0 bases, with 7 bases remaining between them. This CDR3 is built from 14 residues. This chain's CDR3 is CASSPRQSSYEQYF. CDR3 nucleotide sequence: TGTGCCAGCTCACCACGACAGAGCTCCTACGAGCAGTACTTC.

The V call is TRBV5-6, the J call TRBJ2-1; D ambiguous. The CDR3 extends over 15 amino acids. Germline CDR1 is SGHDT and CDR2 is YYEEEE. The V end lost 0 bases, the J end lost 0 bases, and 7 bases lay between the germline ends. CDR3 amino acids: CASSLGASSYNEQFF. CDR3 DNA sequence: TGTGCCAGCAGCTTGGGGGCCAGCTCCTACAATGAGCAGTTCTTC.

The chain combines TRBV13 with TRBJ2-7; 7 nucleotides match TRBD2. In germline, CDR1 is PRHDT, CDR2 FYEKMQ (reference sequence). The CDR3 runs to 16 residues. With 6 bases clipped from V and 6 bases from J, the junction kept 17 bases outside the gene matches. CDR3 protein: CASSSPSREFETEQYF. The CDR3 DNA follows: TGTGCCAGCAGTTCCCCCTCGCGGGAGTTTGAGACCGAGCAGTACTTC.

The count of this clone is one. Distinct nucleotide sequences in the sample also encode this CDR3. CDR3 in amino acids: CASSLGQGPSYEQYF. The CDR3 DNA reads TGTGCCAGCAGCTTGGGGCAGGGGCCCTCCTACGAGCAGTACTTC. This chain joins TRBV7-7 and TRBJ2-7; maybe TRBD1 (6 bases). Trimming shortened V by 3 bases and J by 0 bases, and 12 bases separated the two germline ends. The CDR3 loop spans 15 amino acids. Germline V gene data show CDR1 as SSHAT and CDR2 as FNYEAQ (reference sequence). The whole variable domain, remainder taken from reference TRBV7-7 and TRBJ2-7, is GAGVSQSPRYKVTKRGQDVTLRCDPISSHATLYWYQQALGQGPEFLTYFNYEAQPDKSGLPSDRFSAERPEGSISTLTIQRTEQRDSAMYRCASSLGQGPSYEQYFGPGTRLTVT.

This clone occurred once. This chain links TRBV7-2 with TRBJ2-7; D gene ambiguous. Germline V lookup: CDR1 SGHTA, CDR2 FQGNSA. Trimming stripped 4 bases from V and 3 bases from J, with 13 bases between. The CDR3 consists of 14 residues. The CDR3 DNA is TGTGCCAGCAGCTCAACACGAAACAGCTACGAGCAGTACTTC. This gives the protein CASSSTRNSYEQYF.

The chain combines TRBV7-2 with TRBJ1-1, with D tentatively TRBD1 (5 bases). CDR1 and CDR2 from the germline V gene are SGHTA and FQGNSA. This CDR3 region has 14 residues. Trimming took 3 bases from V and 5 from J, leaving 13 bases between them. CDR3 DNA: TGTGCCAGCAGCTTCGCGACGGGGGATACTGAAGCTTTCTTT. It is translated as CASSFATGDTEAFF.

The V gene is TRBV9, the J gene TRBJ1-6, with TRBD1 as a possible D gene (5 bases). The CDR3 runs to 14 residues. CDR1 is SGDLS, CDR2 YYNGEE, per germline. Trimming stripped 4 bases from V and 7 bases from J, with 12 bases between. The DNA of the CDR3 is TGTGCCAGCAGCCCTCAAAACAGGAATTCACCCCTCCACTTT. This sequence encodes CASSPQNRNSPLHF.

The chain recombines TRBV7-9 with TRBJ2-1; 14 nucleotides line up with TRBD2. Trimming removed 5 bases from V and 5 bases from J; junction bases left unmatched: 2. This CDR3 comprises 15 residues. The germline CDR1 and CDR2 sequences are SEHNR and FQNEAQ (reference sequence). DNA for the CDR3: TGTGCCAGCAGCGGGACTAGCGGGGGTCACAATGAGCAGTTCTTC. Amino acid sequence: CASSGTSGGHNEQFF.

This clone was seen once. The genes are TRBV10-2 and TRBJ2-7; D remains unclear. The CDR3 is 14 residues long. Deletions cut 0 bases from V and 3 bases from J, with 9 bases between. The germline V gene encodes CDR1 WSHSY and CDR2 SAAADI. The CDR3 sequence is CASSESERLYEQYF. CDR3 sequence (DNA): TGCGCCAGCAGTGAGTCGGAGCGTCTCTACGAGCAGTACTTC.

As DNA, the CDR3 is TGTGCCAGCGTAACGCGGGGGGGATACAATGAGCAGTTCTTC. Translation: CASVTRGGYNEQFF. The genes are TRBV2 and TRBJ2-1; 9 nucleotides agree with TRBD2. V gave up 8 bases and J gave up 4 bases; unmatched junction bases: 6. The CDR3 has 14 residues. The germline gives CDR1 SNHLY, CDR2 FYNNEI.

This clone was recorded a few times. The chain links TRBV5-1 to TRBJ2-2, with 7 bases lining up with TRBD2. V lost 4 bases to trimming and J lost 9 bases; unmatched junction nucleotides: 6. The CDR3 contains 13 residues. Germline lookup yields CDR1 SGHRS and CDR2 YFSETQ. This chain's CDR3 is CASSIGLGWELFF. In DNA form, the CDR3 reads TGCGCCAGCAGCATAGGACTAGGGTGGGAGCTGTTTTTT.

This clone was detected only a few times. This chain connects TRBV6-5 to TRBJ2-7; D may be TRBD1 (5 bases). Per germline, CDR1 MNHEY and CDR2 SVGAGI. CDR3 length: 13 residues. Trimming took 6 bases from V and 6 from J, leaving 15 bases between them. In DNA, the CDR3 is TGTGCCAGCAGGGAGTCAGGGTTTGGCGAGCAGTACTTC. Translating gives CASRESGFGEQYF.